The 25 T cell receptor beta chains below come from one sample, sequenced in a study of T cells after yellow fever vaccination. Using its own MiXCR run on the 5' RACE reads, TCRdb lists one record per CDR3 protein. The profile shows under 700,000 distinct CDR3 sequences, around 17% of them singletons. Sequencing was performed on PBMCs, taken less than 6 days after the first yellow fever vaccination. The receptors shown here come from a man aged 18-30 years who received the YFV17D yellow fever vaccine.

This clonotype has a handful of counts. The genes are TRBV9 and TRBJ2-2; 7 bases are a match to TRBD2. The trim removed 4 bases at V and 3 bases at J, leaving 9 bases unmatched. Germline lookup yields CDR1 SGDLS and CDR2 YYNGEE. The CDR3 runs 16 residues. The CDR3: CASSPMWGGYTGELFF. Written as DNA, the CDR3 is TGTGCCAGCAGCCCGATGTGGGGGGGTTACACCGGGGAGCTGTTTTTT.

V and J are TRBV4-1 and TRBJ2-7, with 12 bases lining up with TRBD2. Germline CDR1 MGHRA, CDR2 YSYEKL. Unmatched junction bases numbered 4, after V lost 5 bases and J lost 2 bases. The CDR3 has 15 amino acids. The CDR3 loop reads CASSARLAGAYEQYV. The CDR3 DNA follows: TGCGCCAGCAGCGCCCGACTAGCGGGGGCCTACGAGCAGTACGTC.

This chain joins TRBV6-5 and TRBJ1-2, with D tentatively TRBD1 (5 bases). The CDR3 length is 11 residues. The germline V gene encodes CDR1 MNHEY and CDR2 SVGAGI. Trimming shortened V by 7 bases and J by 3 bases, and 6 bases separated the two germline ends. In DNA, the CDR3 is TGTGCCAGCAAGGGGCACTATGGCTACACCTTC. Translation gives CASKGHYGYTF.

This chain uses TRBV7-2 with TRBJ2-3; 9 nucleotides align to TRBD1. CDR1 is SGHTA, CDR2 FQGNSA, per germline. V was clipped by 3 bases and J by 5 bases; unmatched bases: 9. The CDR3 totals 16 residues. The CDR3 DNA is TGTGCCAGCAGCTTGGCCGGGACAGGGAGACGAGATACGCAGTATTTT. Residues: CASSLAGTGRRDTQYF.

The V call is TRBV6-2 or TRBV6-3, the J call TRBJ2-5, with D possibly TRBD1 on 6 matching bases. Germline values: CDR1 MNHEY, CDR2 SVGEGT. CDR3 length equals 14 residues. Trimming took off 5 bases at V and 8 bases at J, with 18 bases between the two ends. This CDR3 reads CASSRDRARGTQYF. The CDR3 nucleotides read TGTGCCAGCAGTCGAGACCGGGCCAGGGGTACCCAGTACTTC.

This clonotype was seen only a few times. J is TRBJ1-5 and V is TRBV3-1; D may be TRBD1 (5 bases). The CDR3 extends over 13 amino acids. V was cut by 3 bases and J by 9 bases, with 12 bases left in between. CDR1 is LGHDT, CDR2 YNNKEL, per germline (reference sequence). CDR3 sequence: CASSQSIQGPQHF. CDR3 coding DNA: TGTGCCAGCAGCCAGAGTATCCAGGGGCCCCAGCATTTT.

The chain carries TRBV27 and TRBJ2-1; no definite D call. The germline gives CDR1 MNHEY, CDR2 SMNVEV (reference sequence). This CDR3 region has 14 residues. Deletions cut 5 bases from V and 8 bases from J, with 16 bases between. CDR3 coding DNA: TGTGCCAGCAGTCACCAGGTTGGCAGCCATGAGCAGTTCTTC. Translation gives CASSHQVGSHEQFF.

Here the CDR3 DNA reads TGCGGGGGTAGGGGCGAGAACACCGGGGAGCTGTTTTTT. The encoded protein is CGGRGENTGELFF. The chain links TRBV20-1 to TRBJ2-2; D might be TRBD1 or TRBD2, each matching 5 bases. The CDR3 totals 13 residues. Germline assignment: CDR1 DFQATT and CDR2 SNEGSKA (reference sequence).

This chain uses TRBV5-1 with TRBJ1-4, with D perhaps matching TRBD1 (5 bases). Germline loops: CDR1 SGHRS, CDR2 YFSETQ. The germline V and J ends were trimmed by 1 base and 6 bases, with 10 bases remaining between them. This CDR3 spans 14 amino acids. The DNA of the CDR3 is TGCGCCAGCAGCTTGTATGGGACGGATGAAAAACTGTTTTTT. Translating it yields CASSLYGTDEKLFF.

The J gene is TRBJ1-1, the V gene TRBV5-1, with 7 bases lining up with TRBD1. After removal of 5 bases from V and 4 bases from J, the junction contained 8 bases not matched to a gene. Per the germline V gene, CDR1 is SGHRS and CDR2 is YFSETQ. This CDR3 contains 14 residues. The CDR3 region has the DNA TGCGCCAGCAGTTACAGACAGGGTACCACTGAAGCTTTCTTT. Translation: CASSYRQGTTEAFF.

This chain connects TRBV10-3 to TRBJ1-1; D is possibly TRBD1 (6 bases). CDR3 length: 14 amino acids. V gave up 3 bases and J gave up 4 bases, with 12 bases separating them. CDR1 and CDR2 from the germline V gene are ENHRY and SYGVKD. CDR3 residues: CAISDLPGVTEAFF. CDR3 DNA: TGTGCCATCAGTGACCTGCCAGGGGTCACTGAAGCTTTCTTT.

This clonotype was observed a handful of times. The rearrangement links TRBV27 to TRBJ2-5; D possibly matches TRBD1 or TRBD2 (6 bases each). Germline lookup yields CDR1 MNHEY and CDR2 SMNVEV (reference sequence). V lost 0 bases and J lost 5, with 13 bases in between. The CDR3 contains 15 residues. DNA of the CDR3: TGTGCCAGCAGTTTATCGATGGGGGGCTGGGAGACCCAGTACTTC. This gives the protein CASSLSMGGWETQYF.

This clonotype was recorded once. The chain joins TRBV5-1 to TRBJ2-7, with 7 bases identical to TRBD2. V lost 7 bases, J lost 2 bases, and 12 bases stayed unmatched. Germline CDR1 and CDR2: SGHRS and YFSETQ. The CDR3 is 15 residues long. In nucleotides, the CDR3 is TGCGCCAGCCATCCCTGGCGGGGGTTAACCTACGAGCAGTACTTC. It yields the protein CASHPWRGLTYEQYF.

This chain connects TRBV6-5 to TRBJ2-2, with D perhaps matching TRBD1 (5 bases). Germline V gene lookup returns CDR1 MNHEY and CDR2 SVGAGI. The germline V and J ends were trimmed by 0 bases and 3 bases, with 11 bases remaining between them. The CDR3 runs to 16 residues. The CDR3: CASSYSTDRHTGELFF. The CDR3 nucleotides read TGTGCCAGCAGTTACTCTACCGACAGACACACCGGGGAGCTGTTTTTT.

The genes are TRBV4-3 and TRBJ1-2; D gene ambiguous. The V end was cut by 0 bases, the J end by 0 bases, with 20 bases between. The CDR3 runs 19 residues. Looked up from germline, CDR1 is LGHNA and CDR2 is YSLEER. The chain's CDR3 is CASSQDSRSRLRSNYGYTF. The CDR3 DNA reads TGCGCCAGCAGCCAAGACTCTCGTTCCCGACTGCGATCTAACTATGGCTACACCTTC.

This clonotype was picked up one time. The gene calls are TRBV18 and TRBJ2-5; a possible D gene is TRBD2 (6 bases). Trimming took 1 base from V and 6 from J, leaving 15 bases between them. The CDR3 is 15 residues long. CDR1 and CDR2 (germline): KGHSH, LQKENI. The CDR3 loop is CASSPREEGWKTQYF. The DNA for the CDR3 is TGTGCCAGCTCACCACGTGAGGAGGGCTGGAAGACCCAGTACTTC.

This clonotype has only a few counts. V is TRBV15 and J is TRBJ2-5; D is ambiguous. The germline gives CDR1 LNHNV, CDR2 YYDKDF (reference sequence). V lost 0 bases and J lost 4, with 9 bases in between. The CDR3 extends over 14 amino acids. The CDR3 nucleotides are TGTGCCACCAGCAGAGACCGGCCATTAGAGACCCAGTACTTC. Its protein product is CATSRDRPLETQYF.

V usage is TRBV14 and J usage is TRBJ2-7; possibly TRBD1 or TRBD2 for D (5 bases each). Germline V CDR1 and CDR2: SGHDN, FVKESK. This CDR3 region has 17 residues. Trimming shortened V by 4 bases and J by 6 bases, and 25 bases separated the two germline ends. The CDR3 sequence: CASSPVLRGAYNLEQYF. The CDR3 DNA reads as TGTGCCAGCAGCCCAGTTCTTCGAGGGGCGTATAATCTCGAGCAGTACTTC.

The chain is built from TRBV11-2 and TRBJ1-2; no firm D call. Germline V gives CDR1 SGHAT, CDR2 FQNNGV. The CDR3 is 14 amino acids. Trimming removed 8 bases at V and 4 bases at J, with 17 bases between. The CDR3 nucleotides read TGTGCCAGCGAGATTCGGGCAGGAAGCTATGGCTACACCTTC. Protein: CASEIRAGSYGYTF.

This sequence joins TRBV20-1 and TRBJ2-1; no reliable D call. V gave up 3 bases and J gave up 0 bases, with 9 bases separating them. This CDR3 contains 14 residues. Germline lookup yields CDR1 DFQATT and CDR2 SNEGSKA (reference sequence). The CDR3, as DNA: TGCAGTGCTAGGGTTCCGTTCTCCTACAATGAGCAGTTCTTC. It encodes CSARVPFSYNEQFF.

The chain is built from TRBV5-6 and TRBJ1-2, with unresolved D. V was shortened by 1 base and J by 3 bases, with 13 bases between the two germline ends. In germline, CDR1 is SGHDT, CDR2 YYEEEE. The CDR3 has 15 residues. The CDR3 loop reads CASSLRDTSDYGYTF. CDR3 sequence (DNA): TGTGCCAGCAGCTTGCGTGATACGTCGGACTATGGCTACACCTTC.

This clonotype was found a few times. The chain is built from TRBV5-1 and TRBJ1-4, with D tentatively TRBD1 (6 bases). Germline V gene data show CDR1 as SGHRS and CDR2 as YFSETQ. The CDR3 loop spans 14 amino acids. Deletions cut 4 bases from V and 7 bases from J, with 14 bases between. The CDR3 DNA follows: TGCGCCAGCAGCATTACAGGGCCCGGTGAAAAACTGTTTTTT. It translates to CASSITGPGEKLFF.

This clonotype was counted only a few times. The chain links TRBV5-1 to TRBJ2-1; the match to TRBD2 covers 8 bases. This CDR3 has 17 amino acids. The trim removed 1 base at V and 4 bases at J, leaving 10 bases unmatched. Germline V gene sequence: CDR1 SGHRS, CDR2 YFSETQ. The CDR3 DNA reads TGCGCCAGCAGCTTGTTGTTTCGGGGGGGCCGGTACAATGAGCAGTTCTTC. Its protein is CASSLLFRGGRYNEQFF.

V gene TRBV6-2 or TRBV6-3 combines with J gene TRBJ2-1; 16 bases are a match to TRBD2. CDR1 MNHEY and CDR2 SVGEGT come from the germline V gene. V shed 7 bases, J shed 9 bases, and the junction held 6 bases outside the gene matches. CDR3 length equals 15 residues. The CDR3 coding sequence is TGTGCCAGCATAGGGACTAGCGGGGGGGAAGGTGAGCAGTTCTTC. It is translated as CASIGTSGGEGEQFF.

V usage is TRBV5-4 and J usage is TRBJ2-3, with 7 bases matching TRBD1. The V gene end was trimmed by 1 base and the J gene end by 0 bases; junction bases not matched to a gene: 5. Germline CDR1 is SGHNT and CDR2 is YYREEE (reference sequence). There are 16 residues in the CDR3. CDR3: CASSLPGDRSTDTQYF. As DNA, the CDR3 is TGTGCCAGCAGCTTGCCCGGGGACAGAAGCACAGATACGCAGTATTTT. Full variable domain (outside the CDR3, taken from reference TRBV5-4 and TRBJ2-3): ETGVTQSPTHLIKTRGQQVTLRCSSQSGHNTVSWYQQALGQGPQFIFQYYREEENGRGNFPPRFSGLQFPNYSSELNVNALELDDSALYLCASSLPGDRSTDTQYFGPGTRLTVL.